This T cell receptor beta chain comes out of a study of OX40 agonist ivuxolimab in advanced cancers. On the study more broadly: The dose of intravenous ivuxolimab that patients received every 2 weeks ranged from 0.01 to 10 mg/kg. Averaging roughly 60 years in age, with a range of about 23 to 90, the cohort was 65% to 85% male. Participants could have had prior anti-PD-1, anti-PD-L1 or anti-CTLA-4 therapy, and more than 35% had some.

As to this clone: An end of the junction does not agree with germline; a read error may underlie this.

The table came from immunoSEQ multiplex PCR; TCRdb's copy has only in-frame clones and leaves some out. Of about 59,000 clones in the sample, over 80% were seen once. The CDR3 covers 14 residues. Germline values: CDR1 MGHDK, CDR2 SYGVNS. The TCR was taken from an adult with an advanced solid tumor such as melanoma, head and neck, liver or kidney cancer. The chain is built from TRBV25-1 and TRBJ1-1; 7 positions agree with TRBD1. The sample here was CD4+ or CD8+ T cells sorted from blood, taken in a trial of the OX40 agonist ivuxolimab. The DNA of the CDR3 is TGTGCCAGCGCCCGACAGGGTCTGAAGACTGAAGCTTTCTTT. Encoded protein: CASARQGLKTEAFF.